This T cell receptor (beta chain) appears in the sequencing data of a study of regulatory T cells in long-lasting Graves disease. Study-wide findings and caveats: Persistent disease favored TRBV28, TRBJ1-2 and TRBJ2-5. TCR diversity was lower in persistent than newly diagnosed Graves' disease.

Time point noted: persistent/refractory GD, antithyroid drugs over 5 years with positive TRAb. Extracted RNA from PBMCs served as the source of the TCR library. In regard to this clonotype: Its antigen is undetermined.

With iRepertoire HTBI primers and Arm-PCR of CDR3 regions, TCR beta libraries were built. TCRdb re-called the multiplex PCR reads through MiXCR, storing one row per CDR3 protein. The table records approximately 360,000 distinct CDR3 sequences, roughly 25% of them present only once. Trimming cost V 0 bases and J 1 base, with 13 bases left between them. The CDR3 contains 16 residues. The germline CDR1 and CDR2 sequences are SGHDN and FVKESK. This TCR derives from a middle-aged woman with Graves disease. This sample comprised peripheral blood mononuclear cells (PBMCs), obtained when the disease was refractory, from a patient treated with antithyroid drugs. The rearrangement joins TRBV14 to TRBJ2-7, with unresolved D. The CDR3 protein is CASSQESGAASYEQYF. Here the CDR3 DNA reads TGTGCCAGCAGCCAAGAGTCAGGCGCCGCTTCCTACGAGCAGTACTTC.